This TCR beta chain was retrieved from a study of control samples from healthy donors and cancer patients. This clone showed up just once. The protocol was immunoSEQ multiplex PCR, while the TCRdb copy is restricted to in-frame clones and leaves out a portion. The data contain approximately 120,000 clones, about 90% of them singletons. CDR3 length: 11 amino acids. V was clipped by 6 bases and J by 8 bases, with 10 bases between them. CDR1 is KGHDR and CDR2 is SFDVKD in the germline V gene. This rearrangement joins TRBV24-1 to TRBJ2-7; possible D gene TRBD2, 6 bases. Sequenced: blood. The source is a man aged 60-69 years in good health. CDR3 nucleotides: TGTGCCACCAGTCAGGAGGGACAGCAGTACTTC. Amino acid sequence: CATSQEGQQYF.